These 8 T cell receptor beta chains came from one sample sequenced in a study of neurological immune-mediated disorders. TCRdb reanalysed the 5' RACE reads using MiXCR and keeps one entry per CDR3 protein. This repertoire shows roughly 45,000 distinct CDR3 sequences, approximately 14% found once; its top ten account for 4.5%. Time point described: longitudinal time-point 2. Input material: PBMCs. The source of these receptors is a male donor with HTLV-1-associated myelopathy (HAM/TSP).

This clonotype was seen at least ten times. The chain links TRBV6-6 to TRBJ2-1; TRBD2 might be the D (6 bases). Germline CDR1 is MNHNY and CDR2 is SVGAGI (reference sequence). The CDR3 consists of 17 residues. Trimming left V 0 bases short and J 8 bases short, with 20 bases between. CDR3 region: CASSYSVAGSHRDEQFF. CDR3 bases: TGTGCCAGCAGTTACTCGGTTGCGGGATCTCATAGGGATGAGCAGTTCTTC.

This clonotype was recorded many times. This chain connects TRBV6-5 to TRBJ2-5; D might be TRBD1 (5 bases). V was pared by 5 bases and J by 4 bases, with 17 bases between. Germline V gene sequence: CDR1 MNHEY, CDR2 SVGAGI. This CDR3 is 15 amino acids long. The CDR3 protein is CASSKTPGSPETQYF. Here the CDR3 DNA reads TGTGCCAGCAGTAAAACTCCAGGGTCCCCAGAGACCCAGTACTTC.

There are many counts of this clonotype. The chain employs TRBV20-1 and TRBJ2-3; possible D gene TRBD2, 6 bases. Germline V CDR1 and CDR2: DFQATT, SNEGSKA (reference sequence). This CDR3 region has 15 residues. V was shortened by 0 bases and J by 2 bases, with 12 bases between the two germline ends. The CDR3 spells CSARDGGPSTDTQYF. The CDR3 nucleotides read TGCAGTGCTAGAGACGGGGGACCCTCCACAGATACGCAGTATTTT.

This clonotype was seen at least ten times. The rearrangement joins TRBV7-7 to TRBJ2-5; 7 bases are a match to TRBD1. Germline CDR1 is SSHAT and CDR2 is FNYEAQ (reference sequence). Trimming cost V 1 base and J 5 bases; bases outside gene matches: 10. The length of the CDR3 is 16 residues. The CDR3 region is CASSLVPGGEGETQYF. The CDR3, as DNA: TGTGCCAGCAGCTTAGTACCAGGGGGAGAGGGGGAGACCCAGTACTTC.

The table lists this clonotype with many counts. The chain has TRBV20-1 and TRBJ1-5; D is ambiguous. The CDR3 runs 15 residues. V dropped 0 bases and J dropped 0 bases, with 9 bases sitting between them. Germline CDR1 DFQATT, CDR2 SNEGSKA (reference sequence). The CDR3 DNA reads as TGCAGTGCTAGAGATGGTAGTTATAGCAATCAGCCCCAGCATTTT. Encoded protein: CSARDGSYSNQPQHF.

This clonotype was recorded at least ten times. The chain is built from TRBV11-2 and TRBJ1-1; 10 bases line up with TRBD1. Looked up from germline, CDR1 is SGHAT and CDR2 is FQNNGV. The junction had 4 bases not matched to a gene; V was cut back by 5 bases and J by 7 bases. The CDR3 is 13 residues long. This CDR3 is CASSLRTGGEAFF. The CDR3 nucleotides read TGTGCCAGCAGCCTGAGGACAGGGGGTGAAGCTTTCTTT.

This clonotype has ten or more counts. The gene calls are TRBV20-1 and TRBJ2-7, with a tentative D call TRBD1 (6 bases). CDR3 length: 14 amino acids. V lost 4 bases to trimming and J lost 2 bases, with 15 bases between them. Germline CDR1 is DFQATT and CDR2 is SNEGSKA (reference sequence). The CDR3 reads CSAKITGPPYEQYF. The CDR3, as DNA: TGCAGTGCTAAGATTACAGGGCCCCCCTACGAGCAGTACTTC.

This clonotype was seen ten or more times. J is TRBJ2-7 and V is TRBV20-1; D possibly corresponds to TRBD1 (5 bases). Germline V gene lookup returns CDR1 DFQATT and CDR2 SNEGSKA (reference sequence). This CDR3 has 14 residues. V was clipped by 0 bases and J by 3 bases, with 12 bases between them. The CDR3 loop reads CSARDSYQGYEQYF. For the CDR3, the DNA is TGCAGTGCTAGAGATTCTTACCAGGGCTACGAGCAGTACTTC.